These T cell receptor beta chains were read from a single sample in a study of control samples from healthy donors and cancer patients. The method was immunoSEQ multiplex PCR; TCRdb's version includes in-frame clones alone and lacks a portion of them. The sample contains roughly 80,000 clones, roughly 88% of which appear only once. The specimen was blood. The receptor set was obtained from a woman aged 50 to 60 in good health. Both conserved end residues are part of each CDR3. The D gene is left open where the match is weak. Rows give clone size only sometimes, using once, few, many, or a class for an expanded clone.

TRBV5-6	.	TRBJ2-3	TRBD2	CASSRNPAGGPGDTQYF	TGTGCCAGCAGCCGGAATCCGGCGGGGGGGCCGGGAGATACGCAGTATTTT
TRBV18	once	TRBJ1-2	.	CASSLGSANYGYTF	TGTGCCAGCTCCCTCGGGTCGGCTAACTATGGCTACACCTTC
TRBV30	.	TRBJ1-6	.	CAWSRESNSPLHF	TGTGCCTGGAGCCGGGAGAGTAATTCACCCCTCCACTTT
TRBV14	.	TRBJ2-1	TRBD1	CASSQAGDREFF	TGTGCCAGCAGCCAGGCCGGGGACAGAGAGTTCTTC
TRBV19	few	TRBJ1-1	TRBD1	CASSRTGAEAFF	TGTGCCAGTAGTAGGACAGGGGCTGAAGCTTTCTTT
TRBV5-1	.	TRBJ2-3	.	CASSLAGDTQYF	TGCGCCAGCAGCTTGGCCGGGGATACGCAGTATTTT
TRBV4-1	.	TRBJ2-3	.	CASSQDPGEGTDTQYF	TGCGCCAGCAGCCAAGACCCGGGGGAAGGGACAGATACGCAGTATTTT
TRBV5-4	.	TRBJ1-1	TRBD1	CASSLGFGTVSEAFF	TGTGCCAGCAGCTTGGGATTCGGGACAGTGTCTGAAGCTTTCTTT
TRBV7-2	once	TRBJ2-3	TRBD2	CASSAGLAGGMDTQYF	TGTGCCAGCAGCGCAGGACTAGCGGGGGGTATGGATACGCAGTATTTT
TRBV7-2	.	TRBJ2-3	.	CASSLVSGRDAQYF	TGTGCCAGCAGCTTAGTCTCAGGACGTGATGCGCAGTATTTT
TRBV11-3	.	TRBJ1-1	TRBD1	CASSLGRGRTEAFF	TGTGCCAGCAGCTTAGGCAGGGGGCGGACTGAAGCTTTCTTT
TRBV30	.	TRBJ2-6	TRBD2	CAWSPPIRGGKGYSSGANVLTF	TGTGCCTGGAGTCCCCCAATCCGGGGAGGGAAGGGGTATAGCTCTGGGGCCAACGTCCTGACTTTC
TRBV11-2	.	TRBJ2-5	.	CASSPRTFQETQYF	TGTGCCAGCAGCCCCCGGACATTCCAAGAGACCCAGTACTTC
TRBV5-6	.	TRBJ2-5	.	CASSLFREETQYF	TGTGCCAGCAGCTTGTTCAGGGAAGAGACCCAGTACTTC
TRBV5-1	.	TRBJ1-1	TRBD1	CASSGQTGAVEAFF	TGCGCCAGCAGCGGGCAGACAGGGGCGGTTGAGGCTTTCTTT
TRBV4-1	.	TRBJ2-1	.	CASSQDSYEQFF	TGCGCCAGCAGCCAAGATTCGTATGAGCAGTTCTTC
TRBV5-4	.	TRBJ2-3	TRBD2	CASRELAGGSDTQYF	TGTGCCAGCAGGGAACTAGCGGGGGGGTCAGATACGCAGTATTTT
TRBV2	.	TRBJ1-3	.	CASSERAYTIYF	TGTGCCAGCAGTGAAAGAGCGTACACCATATATTTT
TRBV9	.	TRBJ1-1	.	CASSVATKGVDTEAFF	TGTGCCAGCAGCGTAGCGACTAAGGGCGTGGACACTGAAGCTTTCTTT
TRBV11-2	.	TRBJ1-1	.	CASSLVPLERAFF	TGTGCCAGCAGCTTAGTCCCCCTCGAGCGGGCTTTCTTT
TRBV5-6	.	TRBJ2-7	TRBD1	CASSAGTGAYEQYF	TGTGCCAGCAGCGCCGGGACAGGGGCTTACGAGCAGTACTTC
TRBV3-1/TRBV3-2	.	TRBJ1-4	.	CASSQDLWGPNEKLFF	TGTGCCAGCAGCCAAGATCTATGGGGACCCAATGAAAAACTGTTTTTT
TRBV7-8	.	TRBJ1-5	.	CASSLGRSNQPQHF	TGTGCCAGCAGCTTAGGGAGATCTAATCAGCCCCAGCATTTT
TRBV20-1	.	TRBJ2-7	.	CSASTGLSYEQYF	TGCAGTGCTAGTACAGGTTTATCCTACGAGCAGTACTTC
TRBV12-3/TRBV12-4	.	TRBJ1-2	TRBD1	CASSPRDSYGYTF	TGTGCCAGCAGCCCCAGGGACAGCTATGGCTACACCTTC
TRBV7-2	.	TRBJ2-1	.	CASRLAMFDEQFF	TGTGCCAGCCGGCTAGCGATGTTCGATGAGCAGTTCTTC
TRBV6-6	.	TRBJ2-3	.	CASIGRVYTDTQYF	TGTGCCAGCATAGGACGGGTATACACAGATACGCAGTATTTT
TRBV29-1	.	TRBJ2-1	.	CSVSPGVYNEQFF	TGCAGCGTTTCCCCCGGGGTCTACAATGAGCAGTTCTTC
TRBV7-2	.	TRBJ2-5	.	CASSLSQGLQETQYF	TGTGCCAGCAGCTTATCCCAGGGACTGCAAGAGACCCAGTACTTC
TRBV6-5	.	TRBJ2-1	TRBD2	CASSFNGLAGGGEQFF	TGTGCCAGCAGTTTTAATGGACTAGCGGGGGGAGGAGAGCAGTTCTTC
TRBV29-1	.	TRBJ1-1	.	CSVEALGASNTEAFF	TGCAGCGTTGAAGCCCTGGGAGCCTCTAACACTGAAGCTTTCTTT
TRBV24-1	.	TRBJ2-7	TRBD1	CATSDPGTGGNEQYF	TGTGCCACCAGTGACCCCGGGACAGGGGGTAACGAGCAGTACTTC
TRBV7-8	once	TRBJ2-1	TRBD2	CASSLRGSGGAIAYNEQFF	TGTGCCAGCAGCTTACGTGGTAGCGGGGGGGCGATCGCCTACAATGAGCAGTTCTTC
TRBV27	few	TRBJ1-5	.	CASSAPGRDQPQHF	TGTGCCAGCAGCGCGCCCGGGAGGGATCAGCCCCAGCATTTT
TRBV30	.	TRBJ1-1	.	CALGLTGSSEAFF	TGTGCCTTGGGACTAACAGGCAGCTCTGAAGCTTTCTTT
TRBV2	few	TRBJ2-7	TRBD1	CASRRIPGQGLYEQYF	TGTGCCAGCAGGCGGATTCCGGGACAGGGACTCTACGAGCAGTACTTC
TRBV7-2	.	TRBJ2-7	TRBD2	CASSPTSGVYEQYF	TGTGCCAGCAGCCCGACTAGCGGGGTCTACGAGCAGTACTTC
TRBV6-5	.	TRBJ2-7	.	CASRKGSSYEQYF	TGTGCCAGCAGAAAGGGCAGCTCCTACGAGCAGTACTTC
TRBV7-8	.	TRBJ1-2	.	CASSLVQGNYGYTF	TGTGCCAGCAGCTTAGTGCAGGGTAACTATGGCTACACCTTC
TRBV7-9	once	TRBJ1-1	.	CASSPAVNTEAFF	TGTGCCAGCAGCCCAGCAGTGAACACTGAGGCTTTCTTT
TRBV11-2	.	TRBJ2-7	TRBD2	CASSLPTSGGTTYEQYF	TGTGCCAGCAGCTTACCCACTAGCGGGGGAACAACCTACGAGCAGTACTTC
TRBV2	.	TRBJ1-6	.	CASSVDDGGMGAYNSPLHF	TGTGCCAGCAGTGTTGACGATGGAGGGATGGGGGCATATAATTCACCCCTCCACTTT
TRBV5-1	.	TRBJ1-5	.	CASSLDRNQPQHF	TGCGCCAGCAGCTTGGACAGGAATCAGCCCCAGCATTTT